This is a list of T cell receptor beta chains from one sample in a study of T cell repertoires in cytomegalovirus infection. TCRdb called the reads again in MiXCR, with one record for every CDR3 protein. The data show 250,000 to 300,000 distinct CDR3 sequences, with about a quarter seen just once and approximately 15% held by the top ten. What was sequenced was PBMCs. The receptors come from a human donor in good health (CMV status not recorded). Some clones in this sample may be carry-over from other donors' samples. Both conserved end residues are trimmed from each CDR3. Size is stated for part of the rows, as once, few or many counts, or as a class when the clone is expanded.

J,size,V,CDR3
TRBJ2-2,few,TRBV12-3/TRBV12-4,ASSFLTDTGELF
TRBJ2-5,.,TRBV29-1,SVEGYRGLNSRQETQY
TRBJ1-5,many,TRBV7-2,ASSLDVSNQPQH
TRBJ1-1,few,TRBV7-2,ASSLTGERQAF
TRBJ1-5,.,TRBV6-1,ASSEGDRGLGYQPQH
TRBJ2-7,.,TRBV27,ASSILLTGWGYEQY
TRBJ1-6,.,TRBV27,ASSRPDSNNSPLH
TRBJ2-7,.,TRBV19,ASSIAFYEQY
TRBJ2-1,.,TRBV5-1,ASSLLSGNEQF
TRBJ2-5,few,TRBV7-2,ASSFQPIGTQY
TRBJ1-1,many,TRBV7-3,ARNTEAF
TRBJ2-1,.,TRBV9,ASSAMAASSYNEQF
TRBJ2-4,.,TRBV10-3,AISVSGSANIQY
TRBJ2-5,.,TRBV11-2,ASRKTEGPETQY
TRBJ2-1,few,TRBV23-1,ASSQSLGRSYNEQF
TRBJ1-2,.,TRBV10-3,AISENSPNYGYT
TRBJ1-3,.,TRBV28,ASSLPGPSGNTIY
TRBJ2-3,medium-sized,TRBV7-2,ASSLDRDPDTQY
TRBJ2-2,.,TRBV12-3/TRBV12-4,ASRINTGELF
TRBJ2-1,few,TRBV7-6,ASSSGQVPNEQF
TRBJ1-5,.,TRBV5-1,ASSWEGGEPQH
TRBJ1-5,many,TRBV7-2,ASSLSRDQPQH
TRBJ1-1,few,TRBV28,ASSSHGTVNTEAF
TRBJ1-6,.,TRBV27,ASSLSTGNSPLH
TRBJ2-2,.,TRBV24-1,ATSDPRDRAGNGELF
TRBJ2-7,.,TRBV20-1,SARAPLASGVYEQY
TRBJ2-7,few,TRBV6-2/TRBV6-3,ASKLDRAIYEQY
TRBJ2-7,.,TRBV2,ASRKGPREGEQY
TRBJ1-5,few,TRBV28,ASSLLRDYNQPQH
TRBJ2-1,once,TRBV24-1,ATSESGRGRADEQF
TRBJ1-1,.,TRBV7-9,ASSLGPLTEAF
TRBJ1-2,many,TRBV6-5,ASSRDRGHGYT
TRBJ2-7,.,TRBV2,ASSEGTYEQY
TRBJ1-4,.,TRBV14,ASSHRDRTNEKLF
TRBJ1-5,.,TRBV2,ASSGGTGDQPQH
TRBJ2-5,.,TRBV5-4,ASSLGGWETQY
TRBJ1-6,few,TRBV20-1,SVPGQGHSPLH
TRBJ2-1,.,TRBV20-1,SPGTSGNNEQF
TRBJ2-2,few,TRBV15,ATSGEDVAGDTGELF
TRBJ2-1,many,TRBV11-2,ASSSLRGDYNEQF
TRBJ1-3,many,TRBV7-2,ASGALNTIY